The entry below gives a single T cell receptor (beta chain) sequence along with its context. The data were taken from a study of shared clonotypes between healthy human individuals. Profiled with immunoSEQ multiplex PCR; TCRdb holds only in-frame clones, not every one. The table includes approximately 940,000 clones, 76% detected once. The germline CDR1 and CDR2 sequences are SGHRS and YFSETQ. The CDR3 length is 13 residues. With 2 bases removed from V and 4 bases from J, the gap between germline ends came to 7 bases. Material for sequencing was memory CD4+ T cells sorted from blood. Subset denoted: CD45RA-negative fraction. The V gene is TRBV5-1, the J gene TRBJ2-1; D perhaps matches TRBD2 (5 bases). The receptor was isolated from a man younger than 35 in good health. The CDR3 reads CASSFERYNEQFF. The CDR3 DNA is TGCGCCAGCAGCTTCGAGCGGTACAATGAGCAGTTCTTC.